The 28 T cell receptor beta chains listed next were all sequenced from one sample in a study of T cells in Graves' hyperthyroidism and ophthalmopathy. What was amplified from RNA transcripts were TCR beta CDR3 regions. When the TCR CDR3 underwent first-round RT-PCR, the HTBI primer set was used. TCRdb processed the multiplex PCR reads anew with MiXCR; each CDR3 protein has one entry. The table has around 300,000 distinct CDR3 sequences, roughly 22% seen once. Sequencing was carried out using blood. These receptors originate from a man between 25 and 39 years old with Graves' ophthalmopathy.

J is TRBJ1-2 and V is TRBV6-2 or TRBV6-3; D is uncertain. Germline V lookup: CDR1 MNHEY, CDR2 SVGEGT. The germline V and J ends were trimmed by 8 bases and 5 bases, with 15 bases remaining between them. The CDR3 loop spans 13 amino acids. As DNA, the CDR3 is TGTGCCAGCTCTGACGTCGGACTTTATGGCTACACCTTC. This sequence encodes CASSDVGLYGYTF.

V and J are TRBV4-1 and TRBJ2-2; TRBD2 matches at 12 bases. The ends lost 3 bases at V and 8 bases at J; junction bases unmatched: 4. This CDR3 spans 15 amino acids. Germline CDR1 is MGHRA and CDR2 is YSYEKL. In DNA form, the CDR3 reads TGCGCCAGCAGCCACCTAGCGGGAGGGACAGGGGAGCTGTTTTTT. This sequence encodes CASSHLAGGTGELFF.

This clonotype has a single count. The chain uses TRBV15 and TRBJ2-3, with 8 bases that match TRBD1. Germline V lookup: CDR1 LNHNV, CDR2 YYDKDF (reference sequence). The CDR3 has 17 residues. Unmatched junction bases numbered 10, after V lost 2 bases and J lost 3 bases. The CDR3 coding sequence is TGTGCCACCAGCAGAAGGACAGGGCTAGGGAGAACAGATACGCAGTATTTT. The encoded protein is CATSRRTGLGRTDTQYF.

This clonotype occurred many times. J is TRBJ1-5 and V is TRBV3-1; D is ambiguous. Trimming stripped 0 bases from V and 2 bases from J, with 17 bases between. The CDR3 is 18 amino acids. CDR1 LGHDT and CDR2 YNNKEL come from the germline V gene (reference sequence). The CDR3 protein is CASSQEGGSPRGNQPQHF. CDR3 DNA sequence: TGTGCCAGCAGCCAAGAAGGAGGCAGCCCGCGGGGCAATCAGCCCCAGCATTTT.

The chain carries TRBV19 and TRBJ2-1, with D possibly being TRBD1 or TRBD2 (5 bases each). V shed 4 bases and J shed 4 bases, with 20 bases lying between them. The CDR3 is made up of 17 amino acids. The V gene's germline CDR1 is LNHDA and CDR2 SQIVND (reference sequence). The chain's CDR3 is CASSRSGSSGPYNEQFF. In DNA, the CDR3 is TGTGCCAGTAGTAGGAGCGGTTCCTCGGGACCGTACAATGAGCAGTTCTTC.

This clonotype has ten or more counts. This chain joins TRBV20-1 and TRBJ2-3; no clear D gene. CDR1 and CDR2 (germline): DFQATT, SNEGSKA (reference sequence). The CDR3 runs to 11 residues. Trimming took 6 bases from V and 9 from J, leaving 13 bases between them. Here the CDR3 reads CSAIQRPTQYF. As DNA, the CDR3 is TGCAGTGCAATCCAGAGACCCACGCAGTATTTT.

The rearrangement joins TRBV30 to TRBJ1-3, with TRBD1 matching 7 bases. Germline V CDR1 and CDR2: GTSNPN, SVGIG (reference sequence). CDR3 size: 19 residues. V lost 0 bases to trimming and J lost 3 bases; unmatched junction nucleotides: 17. CDR3 DNA: TGTGCCTGGAGTGTACCCCTTAATACTGGAGGGGGCTTTGGAAACACCATATATTTT. Its protein product is CAWSVPLNTGGGFGNTIYF. Variable domain in full (rest from reference TRBV30 and TRBJ1-3): SQTIHQWPATLVQPVGSPLSLECTVEGTSNPNLYWYRQAAGRGLQLLFYSVGIGQISSEVPQNLSASRPQDRQFILSSKKLLLSDSGFYLCAWSVPLNTGGGFGNTIYFGEGSWLTVV.

As to this clonotype: Relative to the germline gene, one junction end is altered; a read error may explain this. V gene TRBV2 combines with J gene TRBJ2-7; 10 nucleotides agree with TRBD2. CDR3 length: 17 amino acids. Germline CDR1 reads SNHLY; CDR2 reads FYNNEI. CDR3: CAISEGGSGRAPYEQYF. CDR3 DNA sequence: TGTGCCATCAGTGAGGGGGGGAGCGGGAGGGCCCCCTACGAGCAGTACTTC.

The V call is TRBV10-2, the J call TRBJ2-7; 10 nucleotides align to TRBD1. This CDR3 is 14 amino acids long. V lost 8 bases to trimming and J lost 6 bases; unmatched junction nucleotides: 10. Looked up from germline, CDR1 is WSHSY and CDR2 is SAAADI. The DNA of the CDR3 is TGCGCCAGCCTTGATGACAGGGGGCGTAGCGAGCAGTACTTC. As protein: CASLDDRGRSEQYF.

The rearrangement links TRBV29-1 to TRBJ1-1; the D gene is possibly TRBD1 (5 bases). V was shortened by 7 bases and J by 8 bases, with 20 bases between the two germline ends. The CDR3 totals 13 residues. CDR1 is SQVTM and CDR2 is ANQGSEA in the germline V gene. DNA of the CDR3: TGCAGCGGAGGGAAAATGGGGCTGACCGAAGCTTTCTTT. Translated: CSGGKMGLTEAFF.

This clonotype was observed a few times. V usage is TRBV7-3 and J usage is TRBJ2-1, with 10 positions matching TRBD2. The CDR3 is 14 residues long. The ends lost 5 bases at V and 8 bases at J; junction bases unmatched: 6. CDR1 is SGHTA, CDR2 FQGTGA, per germline. CDR3 DNA sequence: TGTGCCAGCAGCCGATCCGGGACTAGCGATGAGCAGTTCTTC. This translates into CASSRSGTSDEQFF.

This clonotype has more than one count but fewer than ten. The junction departs from germline at one end; a sequencing error may be responsible. The rearrangement uses TRBV12-5 and TRBJ2-5; the D gene could be TRBD1 or TRBD2 (5 bases each). The CDR3 extends over 12 amino acids. CDR1 is LGHNT and CDR2 is FRNRAP in the germline V gene. The CDR3 loop reads CASGLGDETQYF. DNA of the CDR3: TGTGCTAGTGGGTTGGGGGACGAGACCCAGTACTTC.

This clonotype was detected only a few times. The chain carries TRBV7-9 and TRBJ2-7; a possible D gene is TRBD2 (6 bases). This CDR3 is 14 amino acids long. In germline, CDR1 is SEHNR, CDR2 FQNEAQ (reference sequence). V was trimmed by 6 bases and J by 3 bases, leaving 15 bases between them. CDR3 in amino acids: CASSSETSRYEQYF. Written as DNA, the CDR3 is TGTGCCAGCAGTTCCGAGACTAGTCGCTACGAGCAGTACTTC. Supplemented by reference TRBV7-9 and TRBJ2-7, the full variable domain reads DTGVSQNPRHKITKRGQNVTFRCDPISEHNRLYWYRQTLGQGPEFLTYFQNEAQLEKSRLLSDRFSAERPKGSFSTLEIQRTEQGDSAMYLCASSSETSRYEQYFGPGTRLTVT.

This clonotype showed up just a few times. The chain uses TRBV19 and TRBJ2-7; tentative D call: TRBD1 (5 bases). The V gene's germline CDR1 is LNHDA and CDR2 SQIVND (reference sequence). V lost 3 bases to trimming and J lost 5 bases, with 17 bases between them. The CDR3 sequence is 15 residues long. CDR3 in amino acids: CASSMATVLVDEQYF. In DNA, the CDR3 is TGTGCCAGTAGTATGGCGACAGTTTTAGTCGACGAGCAGTACTTC.

The chain links TRBV20-1 to TRBJ2-3; 10 positions match TRBD2. Germline V gene lookup returns CDR1 DFQATT and CDR2 SNEGSKA (reference sequence). The CDR3 runs 14 residues. V shed 7 bases and J 5 bases; nucleotides not matched to a gene: 9. The CDR3 DNA reads as TGCAGTGTAAGACTAGCGGGTAGAATAGATACGCAGTATTTT. This encodes CSVRLAGRIDTQYF.

This chain joins TRBV2 and TRBJ2-1, with TRBD1 matching 10 bases. V lost 6 bases to trimming and J lost 4 bases; unmatched junction nucleotides: 3. Looked up from germline, CDR1 is SNHLY and CDR2 is FYNNEI. The CDR3 has 14 residues. The CDR3 protein is CASRGQGFYNEQFF. CDR3 nucleotide sequence: TGTGCCAGCAGGGGACAGGGGTTTTACAATGAGCAGTTCTTC.

V gene TRBV5-1 combines with J gene TRBJ1-2; 9 nucleotides match TRBD1. Per the germline V gene, CDR1 is SGHRS and CDR2 is YFSETQ. This CDR3 has 14 amino acids. V shed 0 bases, J shed 6 bases, and the junction held 3 bases outside the gene matches. For the CDR3, the DNA is TGCGCCAGCAGCTTGGTACAGGGGGCTGATGGCTACACCTTC. Translating gives CASSLVQGADGYTF.

This chain connects TRBV6-7 to TRBJ2-7, with D tentatively TRBD1 or TRBD2 (5 bases each). TRBV6-7 is an open reading frame whose function is uncertain. V shed 8 bases and J shed 6 bases, with 20 bases lying between them. CDR3 length equals 14 residues. CDR3 sequence reads: CASVYEVWGSEQYF. The CDR3 DNA sequence: TGTGCCAGCGTCTACGAAGTCTGGGGGAGCGAGCAGTACTTC.

This chain connects TRBV6-1 to TRBJ1-2; D gene unclear. Trimming took off 10 bases at V and 14 bases at J, with 17 bases between the two ends. This CDR3 contains 10 residues. Germline V gene data show CDR1 as MNHNS and CDR2 as SASEGT. The CDR3 protein is CATPVGRRTF. The CDR3 bases are TGTGCCACCCCAGTTGGTAGGAGGACCTTC.

This clonotype has at least ten counts. This sequence joins TRBV7-2 and TRBJ2-1; the match to TRBD2 covers 9 bases. Trimming cost V 1 base and J 7 bases; bases outside gene matches: 8. This CDR3 contains 16 residues. The germline gives CDR1 SGHTA, CDR2 FQGNSA. The DNA of the CDR3 is TGTGCCAGCAGCTTAGGGGCGGGAGGGTTTAGAAATGAGCAGTTCTTC. It specifies CASSLGAGGFRNEQFF.

This rearrangement joins TRBV11-2 to TRBJ1-4; D might be TRBD1 (5 bases). Deletions cut 1 base from V and 12 bases from J, with 18 bases between. CDR3 length: 15 amino acids. CDR1 is SGHAT and CDR2 is FQNNGV in the germline V gene. Here the CDR3 reads CASSLGGGSGSQLFF. The CDR3 DNA reads as TGTGCCAGCAGCTTAGGAGGTGGATCAGGGAGTCAACTGTTTTTT. Filled out from reference TRBV11-2 and TRBJ1-4, the complete variable domain reads EAGVAQSPRYKIIEKRQSVAFWCNPISGHATLYWYQQILGQGPKLLIQFQNNGVVDDSQLPKDRFSAERLKGVDSTLKIQPAKLEDSAVYLCASSLGGGSGSQLFFGSGTQLSVL.

The V gene is TRBV29-1, the J gene TRBJ1-5; no definite D call. Germline V gives CDR1 SQVTM, CDR2 ANQGSEA. Deletions cut 6 bases from V and 2 bases from J, with 14 bases between. This CDR3 contains 14 residues. The CDR3 loop is CSVRLPGRNQPQHF. The CDR3 region has the DNA TGCAGCGTCCGCCTTCCCGGCCGCAATCAGCCCCAGCATTTT.

The gene calls are TRBV4-2 and TRBJ2-7, with 7 bases lining up with TRBD2. With V trimmed by 1 base and J by 4 bases, 4 bases remained unmatched. The CDR3 loop spans 14 amino acids. The germline CDR1 and CDR2 sequences are LGHNA and YNFKEQ. CDR3 nucleotides: TGTGCCAGCAGCCAAGGGCGGGAGCGGTACGAGCAGTACTTC. It encodes CASSQGRERYEQYF.

This clonotype appeared many times. The rearrangement links TRBV30 to TRBJ1-5; TRBD1 agrees at 10 bases. V lost 5 bases to trimming and J lost 4 bases; unmatched junction nucleotides: 2. CDR3 length: 13 residues. The germline CDR1 and CDR2 sequences are GTSNPN and SVGIG (reference sequence). CDR3 DNA sequence: TGTGCCTGGGGGACAGGGGCAAATCAGCCCCAGCATTTT. Its protein is CAWGTGANQPQHF.

This clonotype has just a few counts. V gene TRBV20-1 combines with J gene TRBJ2-7; D possibly corresponds to TRBD2 (5 bases). This CDR3 has 13 amino acids. In germline, CDR1 is DFQATT, CDR2 SNEGSKA (reference sequence). V gave up 5 bases and J gave up 1 base, with 12 bases separating them. This CDR3 is CSAADSTSYEQYF. The DNA for the CDR3 is TGCAGTGCTGCGGACTCGACGTCCTACGAGCAGTACTTC.

This clonotype was detected many times. The chain has TRBV13 and TRBJ2-1; 11 nucleotides match TRBD2. After removal of 2 bases from V and 9 bases from J, the junction contained 9 bases not matched to a gene. This CDR3 has 16 residues. From germline, CDR1 is PRHDT and CDR2 FYEKMQ (reference sequence). The CDR3 here is CASSLLGTSGGVEQFF. The DNA for the CDR3 is TGTGCCAGCAGCTTACTGGGGACTAGCGGCGGGGTTGAGCAGTTCTTC. The whole variable domain, filled in from reference TRBV13 and TRBJ2-1, reads AAGVIQSPRHLIKEKRETATLKCYPIPRHDTVYWYQQGPGQDPQFLISFYEKMQSDKGSIPDRFSAQQFSDYHSELNMSSLELGDSALYFCASSLLGTSGGVEQFFGPGTRLTVL.

The rearrangement joins TRBV6-1 to TRBJ2-7, with D perhaps TRBD1 (6 bases). The CDR3 has 14 amino acids. From germline, CDR1 is MNHNS and CDR2 SASEGT. Trimming left V 6 bases short and J 7 bases short, with 19 bases between. In DNA, the CDR3 is TGTGCCAGCAGAGCCACTACAGGGCGTCTGGAGCAGTACTTC. Amino acids: CASRATTGRLEQYF.

The V gene is TRBV20-1, the J gene TRBJ2-3, with 10 positions matching TRBD2. V shed 3 bases and J 6 bases; nucleotides not matched to a gene: 9. The CDR3 is 15 amino acids. Per the germline V gene, CDR1 is DFQATT and CDR2 is SNEGSKA (reference sequence). CDR3 in amino acids: CSARILAGVGDTQYF. In DNA, the CDR3 is TGCAGTGCTAGGATCCTAGCGGGAGTCGGGGATACGCAGTATTTT.